The 15 T cell receptor beta chains presented below share a single source sample, sequenced in a study of CD8 T cells in ankylosing spondylitis. TCRdb called the 5' RACE reads again in MiXCR, with one record for every CDR3 protein. The sample contains approximately 200,000 distinct CDR3 sequences, 9.5% to 15% of which appear only once. The sequenced sample was blood, either unsorted or a sorted T cell fraction (not recorded which). The receptor source for this set is a male donor with ankylosing spondylitis or in good health (not recorded which).

This clonotype showed up just a few times. The rearrangement joins TRBV12-3 or TRBV12-4 to TRBJ2-5, with D perhaps TRBD1 (5 bases). This CDR3 is 15 amino acids long. V lost 5 bases, J lost 7 bases, and 20 bases lay in between. CDR3 residues: CASSVTLPRQGTQYF. The DNA of the CDR3 is TGTGCCAGCAGTGTAACATTGCCCCGGCAGGGGACCCAGTACTTC.

In this sample, this clonotype turned up a few times. The chain joins TRBV20-1 to TRBJ2-7; 13 bases agree with TRBD2. The CDR3 consists of 16 residues. CDR1 and CDR2 from the germline V gene are DFQATT and SNEGSKA (reference sequence). V gave up 2 bases and J gave up 2 bases; unmatched junction bases: 6. CDR3 protein: CSARSRTSGRTYEQYF. The CDR3 DNA reads TGCAGTGCTAGATCCCGGACTAGCGGGAGAACCTACGAGCAGTACTTC.

V and J are TRBV20-1 and TRBJ2-3; 9 bases map to TRBD2. The CDR3 spans 15 residues. CDR1 is DFQATT and CDR2 is SNEGSKA in the germline V gene (reference sequence). V was pared by 2 bases and J by 2 bases, with 5 bases of the junction left unmatched. CDR3 coding DNA: TGCAGTGCTAGACCGACTAGCGGATACACAGATACGCAGTATTTT. Residues: CSARPTSGYTDTQYF.

V is TRBV2 and J is TRBJ2-5; no reliable D call. This CDR3 spans 12 amino acids. Germline-derived CDR1 and CDR2 are SNHLY and FYNNEI. Trimming took off 6 bases at V and 5 bases at J, with 10 bases between the two ends. The CDR3 coding sequence is TGTGCCAGCAGAGTCGACCGGGAGACCCAGTACTTC. This gives the protein CASRVDRETQYF.

This clonotype occurred a few times. The chain combines TRBV25-1 with TRBJ2-1; 9 bases agree with TRBD1. The CDR3 length is 16 residues. Germline trimming cut 0 bases from V and 6 bases from J; bases unmatched to any gene: 6. Germline CDR1 is MGHDK and CDR2 is SYGVNS. CDR3 nucleotide sequence: TGTGCCAGCAGTGAATACGCCGGGACAGGGTCCAATGAGCAGTTCTTC. It translates to CASSEYAGTGSNEQFF.

The CDR3 bases are TGCGCCAGCAGCCCAGTCGTCCAGGGAGCCTACGAGCAGTACTTC. Residues: CASSPVVQGAYEQYF. The V and J genes are TRBV4-1 and TRBJ2-7; D is tentatively TRBD1 or TRBD2 (5 bases each). Per the germline V gene, CDR1 is MGHRA and CDR2 is YSYEKL. V was cut by 4 bases and J by 2 bases, with 15 bases left in between. The CDR3 runs to 15 residues.

There are a few counts of this clonotype. V gene TRBV4-2 combines with J gene TRBJ1-3; D is ambiguous. Trimming took off 4 bases at V and 0 bases at J, with 10 bases between the two ends. This CDR3 spans 15 amino acids. The germline gives CDR1 LGHNA, CDR2 YNFKEQ. In DNA, the CDR3 is TGTGCCAGCAGCCCTGGGAGGACCTCTGGAAACACCATATATTTT. As protein: CASSPGRTSGNTIYF.

V and J are TRBV15 and TRBJ2-7; possible D gene TRBD2, 6 bases. The CDR3 sequence is 13 residues long. Germline V gene sequence: CDR1 LNHNV, CDR2 YYDKDF (reference sequence). Trimming took off 5 bases at V and 6 bases at J, with 14 bases between the two ends. The CDR3 DNA sequence: TGTGCCACCAGCGCGAAACTAGCAGGCGAGCAGTACTTC. Translation gives CATSAKLAGEQYF.

This sequence joins TRBV7-9 and TRBJ2-5, with 7 bases that match TRBD1. The CDR3 loop spans 17 amino acids. Germline CDR1 is SEHNR and CDR2 is FQNEAQ (reference sequence). The trim removed 0 bases at V and 4 bases at J, leaving 11 bases unmatched. The chain's CDR3 is CASSLAGYRGRGETQYF. CDR3 nucleotides: TGTGCCAGCAGCTTAGCGGGGTACAGGGGTCGAGGAGAGACCCAGTACTTC.

This clonotype was counted only a few times. The V call is TRBV9, the J call TRBJ1-1; D is unclear. This CDR3 comprises 14 residues. Trimming left V 3 bases short and J 1 base short, with 10 bases between. Germline V CDR1 and CDR2: SGDLS, YYNGEE. The CDR3 bases are TGTGCCAGCAGCGGAACAGTCCCGAACACTGAAGCTTTCTTT. As protein: CASSGTVPNTEAFF.

The chain combines TRBV27 with TRBJ2-1, with 7 nucleotides matching TRBD2. This CDR3 region has 14 residues. Germline V gene sequence: CDR1 MNHEY, CDR2 SMNVEV (reference sequence). Losses at the gene ends were 4 bases for V and 2 bases for J; bases not matched to a gene: 2. This CDR3 reads CASSSLATYNEQFF. CDR3 DNA: TGTGCCAGCAGTTCACTAGCGACCTACAATGAGCAGTTCTTC.

In its sample, this clonotype was seen a few times. This rearrangement joins TRBV4-1 to TRBJ1-2; the D gene is possibly TRBD1 (6 bases). Per the germline V gene, CDR1 is MGHRA and CDR2 is YSYEKL. The CDR3 has 16 amino acids. Trimming cost V 0 bases and J 1 base, with 12 bases left between them. CDR3 residues: CASSQEPGAVNYGYTF. The CDR3 DNA sequence: TGCGCCAGCAGCCAAGAACCGGGGGCGGTTAACTATGGCTACACCTTC.

This clonotype was counted only a few times. The rearrangement uses TRBV12-3 or TRBV12-4 and TRBJ2-2; D unclear. Trimming stripped 3 bases from V and 0 bases from J, with 8 bases between. The CDR3 is 15 residues long. In DNA, the CDR3 is TGTGCCAGCAGTTTTTTGGCCTCGAACACCGGGGAGCTGTTTTTT. Its translation is CASSFLASNTGELFF.

The rearrangement links TRBV29-1 to TRBJ2-7, with D unclear. The CDR3 has 13 residues. Germline V CDR1 and CDR2: SQVTM, ANQGSEA. The V gene lost 3 bases and the J gene lost 4 bases, with 13 bases spanning the gap. CDR3 amino acids: CSVEDRDSYEQYF. The CDR3 nucleotides read TGCAGCGTTGAGGACCGAGACTCTTACGAGCAGTACTTC.

This clonotype was seen a handful of times. V usage is TRBV5-1 and J usage is TRBJ1-2, with D possibly matching TRBD1 (6 bases). CDR1 is SGHRS and CDR2 is YFSETQ in the germline V gene. Deletions cut 4 bases from V and 2 bases from J, with 12 bases between. The length of the CDR3 is 14 residues. The CDR3 region has the DNA TGCGCCAGCAGCGCCGGGACACTCAACTATGGCTACACCTTC. Protein product: CASSAGTLNYGYTF.